Listed here is a single TCR beta chain. The data are from a study of blood T cell repertoires in COVID-19. Turning to the study itself: Sources were T cells, B-cell-depleted T cells, or PBMCs; the material itself was cDNA or gDNA.

Clinical histories supplied by participants themselves formed the basis of cohort assignment. Each recovered donor of Cohort 3 presented with two negative PCRs, clearance, or symptom resolution. Profiled with immunoSEQ multiplex PCR; TCRdb holds only in-frame clones, not every one. The sample yields a few hundred thousand clones, around nine tenths seen once. The CDR3 has 15 residues. The trim removed 4 bases at V and 5 bases at J, leaving 10 bases unmatched. CDR1 and CDR2 from the germline V gene are LGHNA and YNFKEQ. The chain has TRBV4-2 and TRBJ2-7; TRBD2 matches at 8 bases. The sequenced sample consisted of PBMCs or T cells enriched from blood (not recorded which). The source of this sequence is a woman aged 40 to 50 who had recovered from COVID-19. CDR3 protein: CASSRGAGEINEQYF. CDR3 bases: TGTGCCAGCAGCCGAGGAGCGGGAGAGATCAACGAGCAGTACTTC.